Below, one T cell receptor beta chain is given with its context. The antigen remains undetermined. Unique molecular identifiers were present on the cDNA, and a universal primer site came from template switching. Using its own MiXCR run on the 5' RACE reads, TCRdb lists one record per CDR3 protein. The table has roughly 230,000 distinct CDR3 sequences, about 8% seen once; the top ten hold around 3%. This CDR3 contains 14 residues. Germline V gives CDR1 MNHEY, CDR2 SMNVEV (reference sequence). Trimming removed 6 bases at V and 2 bases at J, with 12 bases between. This record comes from a study of identical twins. Study observations and caveats: The study reached conclusions through statistical analysis that was cross-sectional, not following the same donors.

The data also belong to a second study, concerning yellow fever vaccine responses in identical twins. That paper notes: Twins' vaccine T cell response reportedly seemed partly convergent, partly personalized.

J is TRBJ2-3 and V is TRBV27; possible D gene TRBD2, 7 bases. The receptor comes from a woman between 18 and 29 years old in good health. Material: CD8+ T cells sorted from blood. CDR3: CASSRGAVTDTQYF. As DNA, the CDR3 is TGTGCCAGCAGCCGGGGGGCAGTCACAGATACGCAGTATTTT.